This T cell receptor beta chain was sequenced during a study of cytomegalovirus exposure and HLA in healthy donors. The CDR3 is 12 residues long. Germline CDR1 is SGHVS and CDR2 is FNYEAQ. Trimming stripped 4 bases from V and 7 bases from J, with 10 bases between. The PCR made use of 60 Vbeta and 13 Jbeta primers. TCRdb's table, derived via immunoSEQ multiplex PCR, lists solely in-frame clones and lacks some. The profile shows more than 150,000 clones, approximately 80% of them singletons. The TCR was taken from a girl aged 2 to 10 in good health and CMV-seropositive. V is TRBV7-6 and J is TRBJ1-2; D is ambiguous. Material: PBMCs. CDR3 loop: CASSSLRGGYTF. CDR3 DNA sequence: TGTGCCAGCAGCTCACTACGAGGTGGCTACACCTTC.